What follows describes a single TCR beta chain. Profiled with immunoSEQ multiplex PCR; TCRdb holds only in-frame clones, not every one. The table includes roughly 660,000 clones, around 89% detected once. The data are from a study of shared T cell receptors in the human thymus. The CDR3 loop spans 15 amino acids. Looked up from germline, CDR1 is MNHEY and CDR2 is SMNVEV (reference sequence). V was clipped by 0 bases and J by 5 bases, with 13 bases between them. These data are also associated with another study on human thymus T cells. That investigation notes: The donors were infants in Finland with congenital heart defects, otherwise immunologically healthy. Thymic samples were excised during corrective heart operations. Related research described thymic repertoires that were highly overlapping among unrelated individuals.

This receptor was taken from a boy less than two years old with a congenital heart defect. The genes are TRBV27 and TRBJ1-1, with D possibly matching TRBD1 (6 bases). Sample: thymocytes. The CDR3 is CASSLSEQGTTEAFF. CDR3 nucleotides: TGTGCCAGCAGTTTATCGGAGCAGGGGACAACTGAAGCTTTCTTT.